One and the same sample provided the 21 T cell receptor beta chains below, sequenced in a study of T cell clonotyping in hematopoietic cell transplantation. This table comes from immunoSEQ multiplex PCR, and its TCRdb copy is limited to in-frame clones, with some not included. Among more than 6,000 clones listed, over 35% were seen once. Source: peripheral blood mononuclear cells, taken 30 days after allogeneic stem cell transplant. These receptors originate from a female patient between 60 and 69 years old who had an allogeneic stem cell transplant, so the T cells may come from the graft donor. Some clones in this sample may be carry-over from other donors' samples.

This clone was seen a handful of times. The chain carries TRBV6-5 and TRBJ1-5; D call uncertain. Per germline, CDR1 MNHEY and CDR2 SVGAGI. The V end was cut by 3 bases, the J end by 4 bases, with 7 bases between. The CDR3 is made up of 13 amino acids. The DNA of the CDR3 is TGTGCCAGCAGTTATGGGCGAAATCAGCCCCAGCATTTT. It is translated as CASSYGRNQPQHF.

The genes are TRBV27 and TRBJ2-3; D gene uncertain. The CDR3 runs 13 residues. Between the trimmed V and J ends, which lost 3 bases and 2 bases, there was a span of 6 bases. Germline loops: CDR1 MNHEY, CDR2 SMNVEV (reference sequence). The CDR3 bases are TGTGCCAGCAGTTTCGTGGTCACAGATACGCAGTATTTT. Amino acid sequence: CASSFVVTDTQYF.

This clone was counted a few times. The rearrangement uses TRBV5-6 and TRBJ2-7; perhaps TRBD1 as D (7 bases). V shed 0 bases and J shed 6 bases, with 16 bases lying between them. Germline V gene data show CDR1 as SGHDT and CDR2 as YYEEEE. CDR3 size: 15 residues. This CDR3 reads CASSLAGGRGPEQYF. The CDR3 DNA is TGTGCCAGCAGCTTGGCCGGGGGAAGGGGGCCCGAGCAGTACTTC. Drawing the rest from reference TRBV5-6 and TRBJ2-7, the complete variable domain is DAGVTQSPTHLIKTRGQQVTLRCSPKSGHDTVSWYQQALGQGPQFIFQYYEEEERQRGNFPDRFSGHQFPNYSSELNVNALLLGDSALYLCASSLAGGRGPEQYFGPGTRLTVT.

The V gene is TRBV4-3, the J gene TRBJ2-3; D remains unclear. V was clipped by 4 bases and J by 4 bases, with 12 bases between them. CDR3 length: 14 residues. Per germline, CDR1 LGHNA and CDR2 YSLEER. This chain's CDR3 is CASSPLLVADTQYF. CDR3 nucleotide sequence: TGCGCCAGCAGCCCCCTACTTGTAGCAGATACGCAGTATTTT.

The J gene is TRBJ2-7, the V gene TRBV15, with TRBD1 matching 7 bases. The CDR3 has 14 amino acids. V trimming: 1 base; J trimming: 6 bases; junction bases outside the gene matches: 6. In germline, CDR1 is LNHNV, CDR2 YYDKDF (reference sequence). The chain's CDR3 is CATSRGQGGREQYF. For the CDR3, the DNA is TGTGCCACCAGCAGAGGACAGGGTGGGCGCGAGCAGTACTTC.

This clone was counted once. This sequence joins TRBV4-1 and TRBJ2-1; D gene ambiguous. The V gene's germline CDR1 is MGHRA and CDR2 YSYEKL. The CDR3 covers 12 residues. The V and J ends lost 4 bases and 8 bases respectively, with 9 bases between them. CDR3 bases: TGCGCCAGCAGCCCCCTAGGAGATGAGCAGTTCTTC. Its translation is CASSPLGDEQFF.

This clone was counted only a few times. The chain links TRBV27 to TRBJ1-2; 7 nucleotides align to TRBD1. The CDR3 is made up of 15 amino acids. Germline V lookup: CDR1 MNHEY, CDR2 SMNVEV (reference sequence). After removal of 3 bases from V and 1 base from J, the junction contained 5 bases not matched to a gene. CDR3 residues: CASSLEGANNYGYTF. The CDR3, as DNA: TGTGCCAGCAGTTTGGAGGGGGCGAATAACTATGGCTACACCTTC.

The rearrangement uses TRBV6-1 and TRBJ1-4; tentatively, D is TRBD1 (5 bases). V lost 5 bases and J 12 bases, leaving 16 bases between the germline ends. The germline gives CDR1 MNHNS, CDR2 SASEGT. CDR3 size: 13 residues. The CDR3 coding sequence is TGTGCCAGCAGTCTATCTTCTGGGACTGAACTGTTTTTT. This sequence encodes CASSLSSGTELFF.

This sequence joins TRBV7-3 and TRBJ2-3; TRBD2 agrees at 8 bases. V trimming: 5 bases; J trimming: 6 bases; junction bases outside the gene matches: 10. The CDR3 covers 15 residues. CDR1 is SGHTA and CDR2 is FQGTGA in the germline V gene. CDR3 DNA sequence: TGTGCCAGCAGCGTTAGCGGGGCTCCGGGGGATACGCAGTATTTT. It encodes CASSVSGAPGDTQYF.

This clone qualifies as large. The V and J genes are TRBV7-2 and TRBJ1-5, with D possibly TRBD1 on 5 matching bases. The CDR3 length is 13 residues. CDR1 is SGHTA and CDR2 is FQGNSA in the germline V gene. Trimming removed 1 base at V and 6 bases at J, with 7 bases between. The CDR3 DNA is TGTGCCAGCAGCTTAGGGGGGATTCAGCCCCAGCATTTT. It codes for CASSLGGIQPQHF.

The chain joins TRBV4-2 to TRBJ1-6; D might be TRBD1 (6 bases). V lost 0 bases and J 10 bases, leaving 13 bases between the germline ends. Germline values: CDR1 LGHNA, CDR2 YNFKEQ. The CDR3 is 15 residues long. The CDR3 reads CASSQETGSGSPLHF. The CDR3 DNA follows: TGTGCCAGCAGCCAAGAAACAGGGAGTGGATCACCCCTCCACTTT.

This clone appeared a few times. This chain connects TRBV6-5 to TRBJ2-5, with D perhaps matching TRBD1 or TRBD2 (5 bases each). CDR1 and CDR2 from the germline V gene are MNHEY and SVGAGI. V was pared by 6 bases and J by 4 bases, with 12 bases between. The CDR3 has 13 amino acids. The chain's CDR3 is CASRPQGRETQYF. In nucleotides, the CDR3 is TGTGCCAGCAGACCCCAGGGACGAGAGACCCAGTACTTC.

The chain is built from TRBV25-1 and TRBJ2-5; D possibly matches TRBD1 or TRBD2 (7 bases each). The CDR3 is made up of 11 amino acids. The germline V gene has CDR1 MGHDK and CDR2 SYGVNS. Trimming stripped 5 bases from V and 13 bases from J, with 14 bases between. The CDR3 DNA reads TGTGCCAGCAGTCAGGGGGGGCGCGGGTACTTC. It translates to CASSQGGRGYF.

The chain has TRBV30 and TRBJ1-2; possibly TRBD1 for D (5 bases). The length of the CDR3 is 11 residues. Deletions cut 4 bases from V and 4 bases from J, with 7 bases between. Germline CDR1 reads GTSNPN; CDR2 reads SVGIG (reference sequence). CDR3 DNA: TGTGCCTGGACGCAGGGCTATGGCTACACCTTC. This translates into CAWTQGYGYTF.

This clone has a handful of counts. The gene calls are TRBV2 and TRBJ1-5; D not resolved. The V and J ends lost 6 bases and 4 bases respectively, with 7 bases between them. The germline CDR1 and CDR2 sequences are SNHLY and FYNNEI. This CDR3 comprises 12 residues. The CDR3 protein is CASSPGNQPQHF. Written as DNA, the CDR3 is TGTGCCAGCAGCCCGGGGAATCAGCCCCAGCATTTT.

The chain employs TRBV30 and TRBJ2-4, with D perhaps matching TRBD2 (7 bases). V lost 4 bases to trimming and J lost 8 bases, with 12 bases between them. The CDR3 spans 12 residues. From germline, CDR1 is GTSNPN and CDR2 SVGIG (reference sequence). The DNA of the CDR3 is TGTGCCTGGACCCTAGGGGGGGACATTCAGTACTTC. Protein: CAWTLGGDIQYF. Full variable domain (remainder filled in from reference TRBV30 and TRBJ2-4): SQTIHQWPATLVQPVGSPLSLECTVEGTSNPNLYWYRQAAGRGLQLLFYSVGIGQISSEVPQNLSASRPQDRQFILSSKKLLLSDSGFYLCAWTLGGDIQYFGAGTRLSVL.

CDR3 in DNA: TGCGCCAGCAGCCACTTCGAGGGTGAGGGCTATGGCTACACCTTC. It codes for CASSHFEGEGYGYTF. J is TRBJ1-2 and V is TRBV4-1; D is ambiguous. Germline loops: CDR1 MGHRA, CDR2 YSYEKL. The CDR3 is 15 amino acids. Trimming left V 3 bases short and J 4 bases short, with 15 bases between.

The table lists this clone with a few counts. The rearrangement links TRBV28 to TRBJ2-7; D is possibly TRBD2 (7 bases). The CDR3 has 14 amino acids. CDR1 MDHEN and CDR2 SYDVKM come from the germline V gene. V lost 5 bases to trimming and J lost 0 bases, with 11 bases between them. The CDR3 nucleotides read TGTGCCAGCAGTAGGGGGGGCTTCTCCTACGAGCAGTACTTC. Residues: CASSRGGFSYEQYF.

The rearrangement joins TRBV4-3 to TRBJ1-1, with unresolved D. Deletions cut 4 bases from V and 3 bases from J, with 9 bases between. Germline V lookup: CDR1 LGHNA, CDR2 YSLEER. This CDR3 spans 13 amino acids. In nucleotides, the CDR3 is TGCGCCAGCAGCCTCAATCGAGACACTGAAGCTTTCTTT. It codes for CASSLNRDTEAFF.

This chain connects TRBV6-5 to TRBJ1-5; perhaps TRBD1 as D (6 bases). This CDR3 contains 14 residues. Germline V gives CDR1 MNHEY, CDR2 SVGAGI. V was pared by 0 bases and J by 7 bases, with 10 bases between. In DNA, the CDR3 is TGTGCCAGCAGTTACTCGGACAGTGGGCAGCCCCAGCATTTT. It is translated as CASSYSDSGQPQHF.

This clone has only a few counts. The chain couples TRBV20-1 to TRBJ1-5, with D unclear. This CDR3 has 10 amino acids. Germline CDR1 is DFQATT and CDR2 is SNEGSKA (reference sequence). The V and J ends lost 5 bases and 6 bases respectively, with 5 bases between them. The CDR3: CSARGQPQHF. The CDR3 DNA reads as TGCAGTGCTCGGGGTCAGCCCCAGCATTTT.